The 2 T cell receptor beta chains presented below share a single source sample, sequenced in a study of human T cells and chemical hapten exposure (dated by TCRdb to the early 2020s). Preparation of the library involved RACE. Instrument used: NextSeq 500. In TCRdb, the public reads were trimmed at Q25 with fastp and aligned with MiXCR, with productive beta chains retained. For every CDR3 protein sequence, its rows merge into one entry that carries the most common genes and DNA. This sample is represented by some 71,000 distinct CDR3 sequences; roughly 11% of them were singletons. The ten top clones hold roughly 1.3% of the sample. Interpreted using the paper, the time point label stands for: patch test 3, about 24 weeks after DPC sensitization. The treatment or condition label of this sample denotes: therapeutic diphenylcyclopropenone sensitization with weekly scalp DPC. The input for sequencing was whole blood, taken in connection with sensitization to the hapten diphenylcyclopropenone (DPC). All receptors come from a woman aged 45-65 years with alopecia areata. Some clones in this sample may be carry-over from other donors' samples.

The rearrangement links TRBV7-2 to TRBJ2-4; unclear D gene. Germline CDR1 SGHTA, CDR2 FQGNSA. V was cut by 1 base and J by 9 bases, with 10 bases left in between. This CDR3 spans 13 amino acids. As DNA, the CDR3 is TGTGCCAGCAGCTTAGGAGGCCTAAGCATTCAGTACTTC. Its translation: CASSLGGLSIQYF.

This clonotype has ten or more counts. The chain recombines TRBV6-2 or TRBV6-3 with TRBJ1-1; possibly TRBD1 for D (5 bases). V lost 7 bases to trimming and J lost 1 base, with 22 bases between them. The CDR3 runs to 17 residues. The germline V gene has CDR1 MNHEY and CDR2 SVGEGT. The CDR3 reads CASKDRGVKLGNTEAFF. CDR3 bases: TGTGCCAGCAAGGATCGGGGGGTGAAGCTCGGGAACACTGAAGCTTTCTTT.